These T cell receptor beta chains were read from a single sample in a study of early T cells in non-severe SARS-CoV-2 infection. TCRdb processed the 5' RACE reads anew with MiXCR; each CDR3 protein has one entry. The table includes roughly 70,000 distinct CDR3 sequences, about 13% detected once. Sequenced: whole blood. Receptor source: an adult who was a healthcare worker with PCR-confirmed SARS-CoV-2 infection or an uninfected control (not recorded which). Each CDR3 is given with its conserved first and last residue. D genes are given only for firm matches. The size of a clone is reported for some rows only, either as once, few or many, or as a class for expanded clones.

V gene	clone size	D gene	J gene	CDR3 DNA	CDR3 protein
TRBV6-1	.	.	TRBJ2-3	TGTGCCAGCAGTCTGCCGGGGGCAAGTTCGCAGTATTTT	CASSLPGASSQYF
TRBV12-3/TRBV12-4	few	.	TRBJ2-3	TGTGCCAGCAGTTTAGCCCGCGGTACGCAGTATTTT	CASSLARGTQYF
TRBV5-1	many	.	TRBJ1-4	TGCGCCAGCAGCCACGACAGTATTAATGAAAAACTGTTTTTT	CASSHDSINEKLFF
TRBV28	few	TRBD1	TRBJ1-6	TGTGCCAGCAGCCTAGTAGGGACAGTATCTAGCAGGAATTCACCCCTCCACTTT	CASSLVGTVSSRNSPLHF
TRBV5-1	few	TRBD1	TRBJ2-5	TGCGCCAGCAGCTCTTCCGGGACAGGGGGAGAGACCCAGTACTTC	CASSSSGTGGETQYF
TRBV4-2	many	.	TRBJ1-3	TGTGCCAGCAGCCAAGATCCGGGGTACGTTCCTGGAAACACCATATATTTT	CASSQDPGYVPGNTIYF
TRBV2	many	TRBD1	TRBJ1-5	TGTGCCAGCAGTGCGGACAGGGCGACTCAGCCCCAGCATTTT	CASSADRATQPQHF
TRBV4-3	many	.	TRBJ1-1	TGCGCCAGCACAAGGGCAGGTGGGGAAGCTTTCTTT	CASTRAGGEAFF
TRBV10-3	.	TRBD1	TRBJ2-1	TGTGCCATCAGTTCGACCGGGACAGCCTACAATGAGCAGTTCTTC	CAISSTGTAYNEQFF
TRBV7-2	many	.	TRBJ1-4	TGTGCCAGCAGCCCTACAGGGAGTGGTGAAAAACTGTTTTTT	CASSPTGSGEKLFF
TRBV5-1	.	.	TRBJ2-7	TGCTCCAGCAGCCTACCCACTATCTGGGACGGCACAACCCCGGGAGTTAACTACGAGCAGTACTTC	CSSSLPTIWDGTTPGVNYEQYF
TRBV5-1	.	.	TRBJ2-7	TGCGCCAGCAGCTTGGGACACCCAACCGACGAGCAGTACTTC	CASSLGHPTDEQYF
TRBV19	many	.	TRBJ2-2	TGTGCCAGTACCCCTCGCCCGGTGGGACTGACGACCGGGGAGCTGTTTTTT	CASTPRPVGLTTGELFF
TRBV7-6	many	.	TRBJ2-1	TGTGCCAGCAGCTTAGCAGGGCTTACCTACAATGAGCAGTTCTTC	CASSLAGLTYNEQFF
TRBV5-8	many	.	TRBJ2-7	TGTGCCAGCAGAAAGATCTACGAGCAGTACTTC	CASRKIYEQYF
TRBV12-3/TRBV12-4	.	TRBD1	TRBJ2-1	TGTGCCAGCAGTTTATTTTCGGGACAGGGGGTTTTCAATGAGCAGTTCTTC	CASSLFSGQGVFNEQFF
TRBV5-1	many	.	TRBJ2-7	TGCGCCAGCAGACGGGACGACGAGCAGTACTTC	CASRRDDEQYF
TRBV7-2	few	.	TRBJ2-2	TGTGCCAGCAGCTTACCCGGGGCAGCAACCGTCCCCGGGGAGCTGTTTTTT	CASSLPGAATVPGELFF
TRBV18	many	TRBD2	TRBJ2-4	TGTGCCAGCTCACCCCCGCTAGCGGGAGCCCCCCCCGGGCAAAACATTCAGTACTTC	CASSPPLAGAPPGQNIQYF
TRBV30	many	.	TRBJ2-1	TGTGCCTGGAGTTTTAATCCCTATAGTTACAATGAGCAGTTCTTC	CAWSFNPYSYNEQFF
TRBV27	.	TRBD2	TRBJ2-2	TGTGCCAGCAGACGTCTAGCGGGGGGGCTTGACACCGGGGAGCTGTTTTTT	CASRRLAGGLDTGELFF
TRBV5-1	few	TRBD2	TRBJ2-1	TGCGCCAGCAGCTCTAGCGGGGGGGCTTACAATGAGCAGTTCTTC	CASSSSGGAYNEQFF
TRBV12-3/TRBV12-4	many	TRBD2	TRBJ2-5	TGTGCCAGCAGATTCAGCGGGGCCGGGCAAGAGACCCAGTACTTC	CASRFSGAGQETQYF
TRBV11-2	many	.	TRBJ1-1	TGTGCCAGCAGCTTAGATCCGTTCAGGCGGGTGGGCACTGAAGCTTTCTTT	CASSLDPFRRVGTEAFF
TRBV20-1	many	TRBD2	TRBJ2-1	TGCAGTGCTAGGGGTAGCGGGACATACAATGAGCAGTTCTTC	CSARGSGTYNEQFF
TRBV14	many	.	TRBJ1-2	TGTGCCAGCAGCCAAGATTCCGGGTCACGCTACACCTTC	CASSQDSGSRYTF
TRBV27	.	.	TRBJ2-3	TGTGCCAGCAGTTCCTCGGACAGAATAGACACAGATACGCAGTATTTT	CASSSSDRIDTDTQYF
TRBV20-1	few	.	TRBJ2-5	TGCAGTGCTTCCGTCGAGACCCAGTACTTC	CSASVETQYF
TRBV5-1	few	.	TRBJ1-6	TGCGCCAGCAGTCAACAGCGGACCGGGTCTTATTCACCCCTCCACTTT	CASSQQRTGSYSPLHF
TRBV11-2	many	.	TRBJ2-2	TGTGCCAGCAGCTTATACTCGGGGGTGAACACCGGGGAGCTGTTTTTT	CASSLYSGVNTGELFF
TRBV3-1	few	.	TRBJ1-2	TGTGCCAGCAGCTCCGGGACGAAGAACTATGGCTACACCTTC	CASSSGTKNYGYTF
TRBV3-1	many	TRBD1	TRBJ2-7	TGTGCCAGCAGCCGCCAGACAGGGCTTTTAGGTCCAGACTACGAGCAGTACTTC	CASSRQTGLLGPDYEQYF
TRBV5-1	.	.	TRBJ2-2	TGCGCCAGCAGCTCCACGGGTGACTCGCTCACCGGGGAGCTGTTTTTT	CASSSTGDSLTGELFF
TRBV7-9	many	.	TRBJ2-5	TGTGCCAGCAGCTTAGTACAGGGTCAAGAGACCCAGTACTTC	CASSLVQGQETQYF
TRBV5-1	.	TRBD1	TRBJ2-1	TGCGCCAGCAGCTGGGCCCGGGACAGCTCCTACAATGAGCAGTTCTTC	CASSWARDSSYNEQFF
TRBV11-1	.	TRBD1	TRBJ1-1	TGTGCCAGCAGCTTATCAGGGGGGAACACTGAAGCTTTCTTT	CASSLSGGNTEAFF
TRBV7-2	.	.	TRBJ1-2	TGTGCCACCCCGAGAGGAGGCAGGGGCTCTGACTACACCTTC	CATPRGGRGSDYTF
TRBV27	.	.	TRBJ1-6	TGTGCCAGCAGTTTATTTGGGTCACCCCTCCACTTT	CASSLFGSPLHF
TRBV12-3/TRBV12-4	.	.	TRBJ1-1	TGTGCCAGCAGTTTTCGGGTTGGCACTGAAGCTTTCTTT	CASSFRVGTEAFF